This entry describes one T cell receptor beta chain. Its antigen is still unknown. cDNA libraries for TRB were generated by 5' RACE incorporating UMI labels. TCRdb re-called the 5' RACE reads; every CDR3 protein appears as one record, without DNA. This repertoire includes under 150,000 distinct CDR3 sequences. This sample is drawn from a study of CXCR3-negative and CXCR3-positive naive CD8 T cells. CD45RO-CCR7+CD27+CD95- cells counted as naive CD8+ T cells. Germline values: CDR1 KGHDR, CDR2 SFDVKD. The CDR3 is 17 residues long. Study-level results: Compared with CXCR3-negative naive cells, CXCR3-positive naive cells showed more hydrophobic TRB CDR3s.

The specimen was naive CXCR3+ CD8+ T cells from blood. As for subset: CD45RO-CCR7+CD27+CD95- naive CD8+ T cells expressing CXCR3 (TNR3+). The genes are TRBV24-1 and TRBJ2-2; with no DNA, the TCRdb D assignment of TRBD1 cannot be verified. The TCR originated in a human donor in good health. Some clones in this sample may be carry-over from other donors' samples. Here the CDR3 reads CATSDFSGQTNTGELFF.